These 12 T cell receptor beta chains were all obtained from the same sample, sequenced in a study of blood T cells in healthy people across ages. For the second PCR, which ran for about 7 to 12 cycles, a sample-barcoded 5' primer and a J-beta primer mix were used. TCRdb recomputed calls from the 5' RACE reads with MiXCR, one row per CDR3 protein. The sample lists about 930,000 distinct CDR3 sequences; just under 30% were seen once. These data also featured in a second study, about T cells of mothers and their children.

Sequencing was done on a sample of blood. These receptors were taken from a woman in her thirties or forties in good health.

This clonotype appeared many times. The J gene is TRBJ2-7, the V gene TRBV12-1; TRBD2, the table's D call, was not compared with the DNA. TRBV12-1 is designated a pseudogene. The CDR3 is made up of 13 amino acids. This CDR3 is CASSSSGFYEQYF. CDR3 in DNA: TGTGCCAGCAGCTCCAGCGGTTTCTACGAGCAGTACTTC.

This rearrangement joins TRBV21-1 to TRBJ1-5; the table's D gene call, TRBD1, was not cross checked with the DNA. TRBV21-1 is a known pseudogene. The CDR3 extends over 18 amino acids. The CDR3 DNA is TGTGCCAGCAGCAAAGTGGGGGACCGCAGCTACGGCAATCAGCCCCAGCATTTT. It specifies CASSKVGDRSYGNQPQHF.

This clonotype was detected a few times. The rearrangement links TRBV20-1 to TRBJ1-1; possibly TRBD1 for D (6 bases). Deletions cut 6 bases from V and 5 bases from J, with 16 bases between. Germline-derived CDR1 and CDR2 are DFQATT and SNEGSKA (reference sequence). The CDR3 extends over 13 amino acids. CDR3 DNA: TGCAGTGCCAATAAAGGGGGTAGGACTGAAGCTTTCTTT. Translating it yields CSANKGGRTEAFF.

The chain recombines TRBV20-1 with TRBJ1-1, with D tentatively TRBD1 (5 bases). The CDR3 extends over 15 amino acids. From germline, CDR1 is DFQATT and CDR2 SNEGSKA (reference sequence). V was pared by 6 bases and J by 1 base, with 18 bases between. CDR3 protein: CSAKQARLENTEAFF. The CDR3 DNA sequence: TGCAGTGCAAAACAGGCCCGACTTGAGAACACTGAAGCTTTCTTT.

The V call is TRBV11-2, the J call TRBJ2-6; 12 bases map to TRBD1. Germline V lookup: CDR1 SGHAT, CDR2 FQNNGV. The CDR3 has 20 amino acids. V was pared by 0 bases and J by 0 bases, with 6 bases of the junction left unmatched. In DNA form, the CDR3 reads TGTGCCAGCAGCTTAGAGGGGACAGGGGGCCCTAGCTCTGGGGCCAACGTCCTGACTTTC. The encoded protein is CASSLEGTGGPSSGANVLTF.

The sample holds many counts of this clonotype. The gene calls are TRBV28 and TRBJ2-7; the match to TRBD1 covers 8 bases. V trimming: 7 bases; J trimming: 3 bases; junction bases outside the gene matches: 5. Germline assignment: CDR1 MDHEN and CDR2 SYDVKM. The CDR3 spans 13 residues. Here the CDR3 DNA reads TGTGCCAGCACCAGGACAGGGAGCTACGAGCAGTACTTC. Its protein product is CASTRTGSYEQYF.

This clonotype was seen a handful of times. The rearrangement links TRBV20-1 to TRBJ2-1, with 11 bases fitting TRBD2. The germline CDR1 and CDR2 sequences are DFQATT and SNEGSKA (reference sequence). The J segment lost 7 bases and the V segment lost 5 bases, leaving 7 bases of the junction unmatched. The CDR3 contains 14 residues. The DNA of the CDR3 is TGCAGTGCTGTTAGCGGGGGGGCCGTAAATGAGCAGTTCTTC. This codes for CSAVSGGAVNEQFF.

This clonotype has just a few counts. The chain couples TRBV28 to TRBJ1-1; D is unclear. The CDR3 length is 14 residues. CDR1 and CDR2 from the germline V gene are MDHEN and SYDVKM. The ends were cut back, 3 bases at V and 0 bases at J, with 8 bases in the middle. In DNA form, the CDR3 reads TGTGCCAGCAGTTTCGTCACATTGAACACTGAAGCTTTCTTT. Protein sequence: CASSFVTLNTEAFF.

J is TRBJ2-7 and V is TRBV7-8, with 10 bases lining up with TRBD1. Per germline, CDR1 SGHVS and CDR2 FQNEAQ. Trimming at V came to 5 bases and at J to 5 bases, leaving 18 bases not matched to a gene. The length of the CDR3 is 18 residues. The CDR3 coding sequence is TGTGCCAGCAGCCTACAAGTTTGGGGACAGGGGAACAGGAACGAGCAGTACTTC. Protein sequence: CASSLQVWGQGNRNEQYF. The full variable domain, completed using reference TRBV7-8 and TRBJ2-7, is GAGVSQSPRYKVAKRGQDVALRCDPISGHVSLFWYQQALGQGPEFLTYFQNEAQLDKSGLPSDRFFAERPEGSVSTLKIQRTQQEDSAVYLCASSLQVWGQGNRNEQYFGPGTRLTVT.

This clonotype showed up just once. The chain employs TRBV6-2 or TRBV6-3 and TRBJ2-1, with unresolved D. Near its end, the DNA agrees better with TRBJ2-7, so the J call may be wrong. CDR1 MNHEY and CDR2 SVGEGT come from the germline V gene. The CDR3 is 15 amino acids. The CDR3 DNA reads TGTGCCAGCAGCCCCCTCCTAGGAGTCTACAATGAGCAGTACTTC. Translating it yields CASSPLLGVYNEQYF.

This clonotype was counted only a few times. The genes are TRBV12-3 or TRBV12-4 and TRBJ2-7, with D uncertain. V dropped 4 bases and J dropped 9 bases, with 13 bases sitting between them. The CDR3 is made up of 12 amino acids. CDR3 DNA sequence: TGTGCCAGCAGTTCCGGACGAGTAAGGCAGTACTTC. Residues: CASSSGRVRQYF.

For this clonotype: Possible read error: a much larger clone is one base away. The CDR3 DNA sequence: TGCAGTGCTAGAGTGGGCGGGGGGGCCCCCAATGAGCAGTACTTC. Protein sequence: CSARVGGGAPNEQYF. The J gene is TRBJ2-4, the V gene TRBV20-1; 9 bases line up with TRBD2. The CDR3 spans 15 residues. Unmatched junction bases numbered 14, after V lost 1 base and J lost 13 bases. The germline V gene encodes CDR1 DFQATT and CDR2 SNEGSKA (reference sequence).